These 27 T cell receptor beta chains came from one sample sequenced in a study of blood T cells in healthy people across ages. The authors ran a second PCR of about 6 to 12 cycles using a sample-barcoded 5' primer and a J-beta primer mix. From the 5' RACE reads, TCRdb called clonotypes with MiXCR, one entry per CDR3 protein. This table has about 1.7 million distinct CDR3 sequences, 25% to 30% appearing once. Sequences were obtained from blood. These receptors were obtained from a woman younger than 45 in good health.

The CDR3 loop is CATSDITRGYEQYF. CDR3 nucleotides: TGTGCCACCAGTGATATAACCAGGGGCTACGAGCAGTACTTC. This chain joins TRBV24-1 and TRBJ2-7, with D perhaps TRBD1 (6 bases). The CDR3 sequence is 14 residues long. Trimming stripped 3 bases from V and 3 bases from J, with 11 bases between. Germline lookup yields CDR1 KGHDR and CDR2 SFDVKD.

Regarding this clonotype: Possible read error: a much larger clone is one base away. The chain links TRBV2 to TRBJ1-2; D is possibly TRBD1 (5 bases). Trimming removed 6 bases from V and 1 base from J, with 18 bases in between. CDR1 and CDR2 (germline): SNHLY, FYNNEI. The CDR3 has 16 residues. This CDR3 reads CASSPEGAENNYGYTF. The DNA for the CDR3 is TGTGCCAGCAGCCCGGAAGGGGCCGAAAATAACTATGGCTACACCTTC.

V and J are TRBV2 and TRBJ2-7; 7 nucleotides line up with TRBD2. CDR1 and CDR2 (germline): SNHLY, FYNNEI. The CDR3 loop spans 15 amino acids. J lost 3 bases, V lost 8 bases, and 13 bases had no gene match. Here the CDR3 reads CASSGRESTNYEQYF. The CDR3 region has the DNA TGTGCCAGCTCCGGGCGGGAGAGCACTAACTACGAGCAGTACTTC.

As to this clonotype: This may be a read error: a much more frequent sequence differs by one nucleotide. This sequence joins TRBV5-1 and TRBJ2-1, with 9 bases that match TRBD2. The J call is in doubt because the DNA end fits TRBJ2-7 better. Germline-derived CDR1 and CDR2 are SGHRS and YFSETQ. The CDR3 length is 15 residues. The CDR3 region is CASSLAGENYNEQYF. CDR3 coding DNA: TGCGCCAGCTCCTTAGCGGGGGAAAACTACAATGAGCAGTACTTC.

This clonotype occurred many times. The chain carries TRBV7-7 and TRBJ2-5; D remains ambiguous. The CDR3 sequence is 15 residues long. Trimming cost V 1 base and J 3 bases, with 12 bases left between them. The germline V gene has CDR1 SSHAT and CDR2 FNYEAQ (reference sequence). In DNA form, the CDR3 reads TGTGCCAGCAGCTTAGAAGCCAGACCAGAAGAGACCCAGTACTTC. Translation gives CASSLEARPEETQYF.

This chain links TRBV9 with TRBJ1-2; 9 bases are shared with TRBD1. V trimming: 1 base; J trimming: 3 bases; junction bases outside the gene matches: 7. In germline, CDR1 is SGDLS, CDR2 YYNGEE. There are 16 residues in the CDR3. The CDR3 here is CASSVFWDRDHYGYTF. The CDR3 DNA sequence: TGTGCCAGCAGCGTATTCTGGGACAGGGACCACTATGGCTACACCTTC. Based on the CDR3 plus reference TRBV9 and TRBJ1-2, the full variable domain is DSGVTQTPKHLITATGQRVTLRCSPRSGDLSVYWYQQSLDQGLQFLIQYYNGEERAKGNILERFSAQQFPDLHSELNLSSLELGDSALYFCASSVFWDRDHYGYTFGSGTRLTVV.

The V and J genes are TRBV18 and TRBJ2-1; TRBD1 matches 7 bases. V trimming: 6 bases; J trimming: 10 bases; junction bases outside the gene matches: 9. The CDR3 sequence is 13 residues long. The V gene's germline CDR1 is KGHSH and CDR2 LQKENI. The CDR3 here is CASSQGGRGEQFF. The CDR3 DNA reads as TGTGCCAGCTCCCAAGGGGGCCGCGGGGAGCAGTTCTTC.

The CDR3 region has the DNA TGTGCCAGCAGTCCGCACCCAAGAGTCACCCAGTACTTC. Residues: CASSPHPRVTQYF. This chain links TRBV27 with TRBJ2-5; D not certain. Germline values: CDR1 MNHEY, CDR2 SMNVEV (reference sequence). Trimming pared 5 bases from V and 8 bases from J, leaving 15 bases between. The CDR3 contains 13 residues.

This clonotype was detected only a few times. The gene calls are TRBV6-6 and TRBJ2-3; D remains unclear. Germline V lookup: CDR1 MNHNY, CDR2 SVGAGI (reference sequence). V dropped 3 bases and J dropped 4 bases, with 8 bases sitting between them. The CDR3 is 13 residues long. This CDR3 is CASSYRSPDTQYF. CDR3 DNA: TGTGCCAGCAGTTATAGGTCCCCAGATACGCAGTATTTT.

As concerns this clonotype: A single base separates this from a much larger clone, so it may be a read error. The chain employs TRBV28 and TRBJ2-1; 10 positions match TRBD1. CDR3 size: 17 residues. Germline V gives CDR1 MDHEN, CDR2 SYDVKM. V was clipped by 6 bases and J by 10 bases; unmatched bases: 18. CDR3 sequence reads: CASSRQGYGTGDSEQFF. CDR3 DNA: TGTGCCAGCAGCCGACAAGGATACGGGACAGGGGACTCCGAGCAGTTCTTC.

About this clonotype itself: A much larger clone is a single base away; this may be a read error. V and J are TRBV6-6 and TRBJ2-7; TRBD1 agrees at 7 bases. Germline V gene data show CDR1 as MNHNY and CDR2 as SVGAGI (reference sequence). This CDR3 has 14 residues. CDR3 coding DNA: TGTGTCAGCAGGATCCGGGACAGCCCCTACGAGCAGTACTTC. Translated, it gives CVSRIRDSPYEQYF.

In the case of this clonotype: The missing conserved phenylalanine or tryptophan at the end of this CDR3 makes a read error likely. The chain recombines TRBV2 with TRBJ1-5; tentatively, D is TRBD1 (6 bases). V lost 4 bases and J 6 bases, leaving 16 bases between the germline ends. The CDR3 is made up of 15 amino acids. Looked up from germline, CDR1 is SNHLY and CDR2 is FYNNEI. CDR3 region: CASSAPGALGQPQHV. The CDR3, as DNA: TGTGCCAGCAGTGCCCCGGGGGCCCTAGGTCAGCCCCAGCATGTT.

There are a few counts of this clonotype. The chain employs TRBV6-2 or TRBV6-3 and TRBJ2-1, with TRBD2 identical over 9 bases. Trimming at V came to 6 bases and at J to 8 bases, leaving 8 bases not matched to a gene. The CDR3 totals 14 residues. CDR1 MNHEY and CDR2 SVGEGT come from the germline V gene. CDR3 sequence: CASREGLARDEQFF. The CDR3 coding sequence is TGTGCCAGCAGGGAAGGACTAGCGCGGGATGAGCAGTTCTTC.

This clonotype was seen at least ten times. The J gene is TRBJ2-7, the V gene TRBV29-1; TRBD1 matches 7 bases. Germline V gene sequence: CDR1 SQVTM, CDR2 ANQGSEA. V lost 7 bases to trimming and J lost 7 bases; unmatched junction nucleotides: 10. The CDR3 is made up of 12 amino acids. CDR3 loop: CSGETGLGEQYF. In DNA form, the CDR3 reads TGCAGCGGTGAGACAGGGTTAGGAGAGCAGTACTTC.

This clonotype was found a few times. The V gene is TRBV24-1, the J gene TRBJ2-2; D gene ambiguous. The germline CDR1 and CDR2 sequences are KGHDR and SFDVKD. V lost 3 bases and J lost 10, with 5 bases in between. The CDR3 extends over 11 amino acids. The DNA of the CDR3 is TGTGCCACCAGTGATGGTATGGAGCTGTTTTTT. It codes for CATSDGMELFF.

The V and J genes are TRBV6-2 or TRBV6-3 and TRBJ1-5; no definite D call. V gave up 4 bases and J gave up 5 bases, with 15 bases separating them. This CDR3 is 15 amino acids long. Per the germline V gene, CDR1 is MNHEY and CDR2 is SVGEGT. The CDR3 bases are TGTGCCAGCAGTTCCTACCCCACCTTCGATCAGCCCCAGCATTTT. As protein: CASSSYPTFDQPQHF.

The CDR3 region is CASSRGLHRGGYTF. CDR3 nucleotides: TGTGCCAGCAGCCGAGGACTACACCGGGGTGGCTACACCTTC. The chain combines TRBV27 with TRBJ1-2; D is unresolved. There are 14 residues in the CDR3. Deletions cut 6 bases from V and 7 bases from J, with 18 bases between. Germline CDR1 MNHEY, CDR2 SMNVEV (reference sequence).

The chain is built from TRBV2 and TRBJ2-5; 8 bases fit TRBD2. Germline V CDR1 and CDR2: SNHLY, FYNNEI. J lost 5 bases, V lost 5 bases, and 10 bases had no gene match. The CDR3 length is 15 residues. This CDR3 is CASSRRGLELETQYF. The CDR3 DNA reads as TGTGCCAGCAGTCGCCGGGGACTAGAACTGGAGACCCAGTACTTC.

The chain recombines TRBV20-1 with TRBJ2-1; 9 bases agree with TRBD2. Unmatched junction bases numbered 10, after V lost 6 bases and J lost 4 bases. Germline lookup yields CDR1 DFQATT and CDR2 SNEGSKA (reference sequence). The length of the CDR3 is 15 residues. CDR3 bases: TGCAGTGCCTCGACTAGTAGCGGGAGATACAATGAGCAGTTCTTC. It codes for CSASTSSGRYNEQFF.

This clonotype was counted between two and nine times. CDR3 protein: CASSLDPGQGSYLTYEQYF. The CDR3 DNA reads TGCGCCAGCAGCTTGGATCCGGGACAGGGGTCTTACCTAACCTACGAGCAGTACTTC. This chain uses TRBV5-1 with TRBJ2-7; 10 bases fit TRBD1. The V gene end was trimmed by 0 bases and the J gene end by 2 bases; junction bases not matched to a gene: 14. CDR1 and CDR2 (germline): SGHRS, YFSETQ. The CDR3 has 19 amino acids.

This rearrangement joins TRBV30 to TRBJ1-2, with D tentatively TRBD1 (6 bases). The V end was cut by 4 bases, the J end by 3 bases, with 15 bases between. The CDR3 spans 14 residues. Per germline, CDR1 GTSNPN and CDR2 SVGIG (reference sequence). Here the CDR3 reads CAWTFTGAYYGYTF. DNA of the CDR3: TGTGCCTGGACCTTCACGGGGGCCTACTATGGCTACACCTTC.

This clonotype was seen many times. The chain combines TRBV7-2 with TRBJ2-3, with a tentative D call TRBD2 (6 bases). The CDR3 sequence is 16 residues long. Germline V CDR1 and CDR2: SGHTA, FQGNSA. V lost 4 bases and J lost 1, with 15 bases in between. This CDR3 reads CASSSAGSGRTDTQYF. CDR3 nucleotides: TGTGCCAGCAGCTCAGCAGGTAGCGGACGCACAGATACGCAGTATTTT.

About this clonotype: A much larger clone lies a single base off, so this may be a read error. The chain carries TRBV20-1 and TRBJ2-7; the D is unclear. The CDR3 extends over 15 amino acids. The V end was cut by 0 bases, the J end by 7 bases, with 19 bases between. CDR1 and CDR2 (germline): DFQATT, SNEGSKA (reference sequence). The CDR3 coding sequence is TGCAGTGCTAGAGATGAGGCAGACTTAAATGGGGAGCAGTACTTC. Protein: CSARDEADLNGEQYF.

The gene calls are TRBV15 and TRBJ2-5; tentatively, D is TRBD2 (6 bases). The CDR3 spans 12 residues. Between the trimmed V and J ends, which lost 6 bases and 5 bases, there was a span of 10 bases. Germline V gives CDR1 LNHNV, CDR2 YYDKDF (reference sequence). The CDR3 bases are TGTGCCACCAGGCGGGGTATGGAGACCCAGTACTTC. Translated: CATRRGMETQYF. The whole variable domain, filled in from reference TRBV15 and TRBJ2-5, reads DAMVIQNPRYQVTQFGKPVTLSCSQTLNHNVMYWYQQKSSQAPKLLFHYYDKDFNNEADTPDNFQSRRPNTSFCFLDIRSPGLGDTAMYLCATRRGMETQYFGPGTRLLVL.

The CDR3 region has the DNA TGTGCCACACAGGGGGGATTGAACACTGAAGCTTTCTTT. As protein: CATQGGLNTEAFF. This chain uses TRBV2 with TRBJ1-1, with 8 bases matching TRBD1. CDR1 is SNHLY, CDR2 FYNNEI, per germline. V was pared by 10 bases and J by 0 bases, with 4 bases of the junction left unmatched. The CDR3 runs to 13 residues.

CDR3 bases: TGTGCCAGCAGCTTGTCATCCAAGTACGAGCAGTACTTC. It encodes CASSLSSKYEQYF. The rearrangement joins TRBV7-2 to TRBJ2-7; D call uncertain. The V gene lost 3 bases and the J gene lost 4 bases, with 10 bases spanning the gap. CDR3 length equals 13 residues. Germline V CDR1 and CDR2: SGHTA, FQGNSA.

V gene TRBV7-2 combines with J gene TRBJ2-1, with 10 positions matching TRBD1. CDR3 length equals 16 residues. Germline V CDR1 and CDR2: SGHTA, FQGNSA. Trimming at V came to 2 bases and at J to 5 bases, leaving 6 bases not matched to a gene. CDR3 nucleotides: TGTGCCAGCAGCTTATCGGGACAGGGGCCGAACAATGAGCAGTTCTTC. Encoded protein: CASSLSGQGPNNEQFF.